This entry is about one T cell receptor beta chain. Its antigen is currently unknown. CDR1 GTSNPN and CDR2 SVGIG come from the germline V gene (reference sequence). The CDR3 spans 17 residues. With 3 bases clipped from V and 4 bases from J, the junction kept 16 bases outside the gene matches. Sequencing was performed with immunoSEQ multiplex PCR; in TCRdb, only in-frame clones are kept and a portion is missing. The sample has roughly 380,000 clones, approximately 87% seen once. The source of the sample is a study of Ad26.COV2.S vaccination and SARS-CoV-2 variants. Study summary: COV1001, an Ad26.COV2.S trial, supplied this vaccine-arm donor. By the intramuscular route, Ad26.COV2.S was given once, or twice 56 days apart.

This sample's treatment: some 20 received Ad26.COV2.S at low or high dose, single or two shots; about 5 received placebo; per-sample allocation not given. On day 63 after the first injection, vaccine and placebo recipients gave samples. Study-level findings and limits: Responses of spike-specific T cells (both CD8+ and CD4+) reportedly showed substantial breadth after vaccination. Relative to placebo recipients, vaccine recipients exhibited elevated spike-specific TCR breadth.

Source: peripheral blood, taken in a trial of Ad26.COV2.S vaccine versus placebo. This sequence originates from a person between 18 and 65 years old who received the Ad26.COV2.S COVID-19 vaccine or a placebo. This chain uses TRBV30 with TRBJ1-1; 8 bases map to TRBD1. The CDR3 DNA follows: TGTGCCTGGAGGTCCGGACAGGGAAGGGCTGGGGCCACTGAAGCTTTCTTT. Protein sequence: CAWRSGQGRAGATEAFF.